This T cell receptor (beta chain) was observed in a study of T cells in Graves' hyperthyroidism and ophthalmopathy. Study in general: Blood from the periphery was taken at initial diagnosis, before any treatment.

Using RNA transcripts as the source, TCR beta CDR3 regions were amplified. During a first-round RT-PCR of the TCR CDR3, the HTBI primer set was used. TCRdb used MiXCR to reprocess the multiplex PCR reads, holding one entry per CDR3 protein. The table lists more than 350,000 distinct CDR3 sequences, approximately 16% of them singletons. Subjects with ophthalmopathy showed a Clinical Activity Score no lower than 3, a NOSPECS grade no lower than 4, and a duration shorter than 3 months. Germline loops: CDR1 DFQATT, CDR2 SNEGSKA (reference sequence). The length of the CDR3 is 12 residues. V lost 0 bases and J 7 bases, leaving 8 bases between the germline ends.

Sequenced: blood. V and J are TRBV20-1 and TRBJ2-3; tentatively, D is TRBD2 (5 bases). This receptor was identified in a woman aged 55-69 years with Graves' ophthalmopathy. The DNA for the CDR3 is TGCAGTGCTAGAGATCACGGGAATACGCAGTATTTT. Its translation: CSARDHGNTQYF.